This T cell receptor (beta chain) was identified during a study of shared clonotypes between healthy human individuals. Findings and limits, study-wide: It was the few donors that limited the genetic and exposure-history diversity represented.

Of note for this clone: Its antigen is unknown.

The CDR3 totals 16 residues. The V gene end was trimmed by 3 bases and the J gene end by 6 bases; junction bases not matched to a gene: 7. CDR1 and CDR2 (germline): KGHSH, LQKENI. The protocol was immunoSEQ multiplex PCR, while the TCRdb copy is restricted to in-frame clones and leaves out a portion. The sample holds about 480,000 clones, over 60% seen once. The clonotype comes from a woman aged 40 to 55 in good health. Some clones in this sample may be carry-over from other donors' samples. The chain couples TRBV18 to TRBJ2-3; 12 positions agree with TRBD1. The material sequenced was PBMCs. The CDR3 protein is CASSPTGTGGADTQYF. The CDR3 DNA is TGTGCCAGCTCACCGACCGGGACAGGGGGCGCGGATACGCAGTATTTT.